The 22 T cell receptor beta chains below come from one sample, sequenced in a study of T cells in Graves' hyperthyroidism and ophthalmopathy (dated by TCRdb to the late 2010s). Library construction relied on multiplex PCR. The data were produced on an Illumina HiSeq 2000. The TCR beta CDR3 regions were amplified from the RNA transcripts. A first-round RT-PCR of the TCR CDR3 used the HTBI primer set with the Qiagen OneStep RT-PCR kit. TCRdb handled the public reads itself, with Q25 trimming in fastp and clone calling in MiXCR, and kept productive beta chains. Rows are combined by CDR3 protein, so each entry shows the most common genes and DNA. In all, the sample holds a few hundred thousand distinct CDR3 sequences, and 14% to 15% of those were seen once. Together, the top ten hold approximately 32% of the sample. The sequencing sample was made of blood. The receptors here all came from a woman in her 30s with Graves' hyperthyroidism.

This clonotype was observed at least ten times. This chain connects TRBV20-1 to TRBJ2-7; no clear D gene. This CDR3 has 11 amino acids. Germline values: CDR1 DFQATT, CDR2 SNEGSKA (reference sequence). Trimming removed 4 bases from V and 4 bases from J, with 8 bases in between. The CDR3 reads CSATAGYEQYF. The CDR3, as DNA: TGCAGTGCTACGGCTGGGTACGAGCAGTACTTC.

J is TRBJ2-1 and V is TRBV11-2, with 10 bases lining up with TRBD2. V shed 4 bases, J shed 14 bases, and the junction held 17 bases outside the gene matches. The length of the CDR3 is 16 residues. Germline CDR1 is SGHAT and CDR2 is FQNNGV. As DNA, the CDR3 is TGTGCCAGCAGCTCCAGTAGCACTAGCGGGGAGTTAACGGAGTTCTTC. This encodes CASSSSSTSGELTEFF.

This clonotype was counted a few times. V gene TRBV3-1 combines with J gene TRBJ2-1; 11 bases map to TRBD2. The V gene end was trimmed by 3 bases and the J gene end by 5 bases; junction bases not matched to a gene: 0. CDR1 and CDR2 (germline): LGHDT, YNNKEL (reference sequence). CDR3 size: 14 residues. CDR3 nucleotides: TGTGCCAGCAGCCAGACTAGCGGGGACAATGAGCAGTTCTTC. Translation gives CASSQTSGDNEQFF.

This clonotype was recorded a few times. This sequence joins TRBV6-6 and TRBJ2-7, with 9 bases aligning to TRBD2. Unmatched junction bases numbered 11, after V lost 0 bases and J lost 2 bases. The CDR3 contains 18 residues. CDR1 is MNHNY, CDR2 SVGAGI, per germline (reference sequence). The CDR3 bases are TGTGCCAGCAGTTACTCGAGTAGCGGGAGTACTAGAACCTACGAGCAGTACTTC. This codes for CASSYSSSGSTRTYEQYF.

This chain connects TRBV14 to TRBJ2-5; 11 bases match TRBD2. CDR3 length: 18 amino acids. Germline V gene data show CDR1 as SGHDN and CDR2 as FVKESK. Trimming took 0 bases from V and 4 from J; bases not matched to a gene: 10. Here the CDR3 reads CASSQDRLAGGLRETQYF. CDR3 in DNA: TGTGCCAGCAGCCAAGATAGGCTAGCGGGAGGTCTTAGAGAGACCCAGTACTTC.

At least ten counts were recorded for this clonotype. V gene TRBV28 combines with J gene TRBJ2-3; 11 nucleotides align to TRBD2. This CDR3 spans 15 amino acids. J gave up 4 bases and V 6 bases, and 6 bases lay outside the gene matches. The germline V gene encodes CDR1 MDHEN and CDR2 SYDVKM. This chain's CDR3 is CASSPSGRSADTQYF. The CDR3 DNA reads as TGTGCCAGCAGCCCTAGCGGGAGGAGTGCAGATACGCAGTATTTT.

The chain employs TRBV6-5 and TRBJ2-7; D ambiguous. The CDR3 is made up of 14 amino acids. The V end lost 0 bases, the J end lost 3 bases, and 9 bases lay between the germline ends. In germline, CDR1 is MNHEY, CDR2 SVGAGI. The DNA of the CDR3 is TGTGCCAGCAGTTACTCGATAGGTGACTACGAGCAGTACTTC. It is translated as CASSYSIGDYEQYF.

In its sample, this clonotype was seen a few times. The CDR3 spells CASSLWAQETQYF. The CDR3 nucleotides read TGTGCCAGCAGCTTGTGGGCCCAAGAGACCCAGTACTTC. V usage is TRBV7-6 and J usage is TRBJ2-5; D unresolved. The CDR3 spans 13 residues. From germline, CDR1 is SGHVS and CDR2 FNYEAQ. The V gene lost 3 bases and the J gene lost 1 base, with 6 bases spanning the gap.

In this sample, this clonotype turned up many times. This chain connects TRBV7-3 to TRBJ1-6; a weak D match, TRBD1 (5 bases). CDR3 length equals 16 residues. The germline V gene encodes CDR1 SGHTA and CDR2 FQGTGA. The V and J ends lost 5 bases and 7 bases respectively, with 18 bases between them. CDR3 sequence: CASSPTGLGTNSPLHF. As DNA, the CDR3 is TGTGCCAGCAGCCCTACAGGTCTCGGCACGAATTCACCCCTCCACTTT.

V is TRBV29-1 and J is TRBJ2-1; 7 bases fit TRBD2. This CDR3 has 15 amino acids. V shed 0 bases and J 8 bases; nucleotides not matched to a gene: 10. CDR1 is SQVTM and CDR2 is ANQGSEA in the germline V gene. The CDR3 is CSVEEWGEGRHEQFF. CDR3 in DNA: TGCAGCGTTGAAGAGTGGGGGGAGGGCCGGCATGAGCAGTTCTTC.

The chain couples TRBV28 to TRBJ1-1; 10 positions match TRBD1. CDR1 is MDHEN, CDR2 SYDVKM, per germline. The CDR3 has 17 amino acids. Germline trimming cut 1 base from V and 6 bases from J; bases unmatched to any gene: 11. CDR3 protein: CASSLSRQGAIISEAFF. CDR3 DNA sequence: TGTGCCAGCAGTTTATCACGACAGGGGGCGATAATCTCTGAAGCTTTCTTT. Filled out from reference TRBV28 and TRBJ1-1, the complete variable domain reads DVKVTQSSRYLVKRTGEKVFLECVQDMDHENMFWYRQDPGLGLRLIYFSYDVKMKEKGDIPEGYSVSREKKERFSLILESASTNQTSMYLCASSLSRQGAIISEAFFGQGTRLTVV.

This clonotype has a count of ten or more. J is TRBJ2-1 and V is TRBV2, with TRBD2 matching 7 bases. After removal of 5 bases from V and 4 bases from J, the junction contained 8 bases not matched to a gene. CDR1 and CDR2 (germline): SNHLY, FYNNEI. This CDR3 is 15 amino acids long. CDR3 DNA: TGTGCCAGCAGTAGCGGGACGCTTGCATACAATGAGCAGTTCTTC. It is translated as CASSSGTLAYNEQFF.

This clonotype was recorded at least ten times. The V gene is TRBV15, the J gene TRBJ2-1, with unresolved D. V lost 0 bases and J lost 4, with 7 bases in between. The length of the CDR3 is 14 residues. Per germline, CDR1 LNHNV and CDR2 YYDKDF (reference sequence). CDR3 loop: CATSRDNSYNEQFF. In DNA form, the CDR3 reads TGTGCCACCAGCAGAGATAACAGTTACAATGAGCAGTTCTTC.

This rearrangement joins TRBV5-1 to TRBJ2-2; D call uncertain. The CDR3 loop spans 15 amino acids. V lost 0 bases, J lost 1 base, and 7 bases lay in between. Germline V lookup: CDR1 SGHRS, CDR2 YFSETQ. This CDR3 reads CASSLDPENTGELFF. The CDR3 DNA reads TGCGCCAGCAGCTTGGATCCGGAGAACACCGGGGAGCTGTTTTTT.

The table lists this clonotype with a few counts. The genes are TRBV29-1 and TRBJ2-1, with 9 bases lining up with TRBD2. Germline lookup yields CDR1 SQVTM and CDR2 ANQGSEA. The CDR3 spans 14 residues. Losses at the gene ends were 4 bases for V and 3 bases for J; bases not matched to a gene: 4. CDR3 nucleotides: TGCAGCGTTGGGAGCGGGAGGTTCTACAATGAGCAGTTCTTC. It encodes CSVGSGRFYNEQFF.

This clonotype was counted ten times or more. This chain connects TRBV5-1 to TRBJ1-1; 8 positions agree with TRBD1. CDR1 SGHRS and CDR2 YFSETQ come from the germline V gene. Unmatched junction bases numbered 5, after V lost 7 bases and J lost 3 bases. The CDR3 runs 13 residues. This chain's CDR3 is CASQGQDDTEAFF. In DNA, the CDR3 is TGCGCCAGCCAGGGACAGGACGACACTGAAGCTTTCTTT.

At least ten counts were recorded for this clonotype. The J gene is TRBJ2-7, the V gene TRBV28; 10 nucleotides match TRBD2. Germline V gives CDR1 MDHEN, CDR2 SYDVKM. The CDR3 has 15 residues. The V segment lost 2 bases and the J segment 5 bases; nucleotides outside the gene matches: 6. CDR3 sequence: CASSLDPSGSNEQYF. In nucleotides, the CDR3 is TGTGCCAGCAGTTTAGATCCTAGCGGGAGCAACGAGCAGTACTTC.

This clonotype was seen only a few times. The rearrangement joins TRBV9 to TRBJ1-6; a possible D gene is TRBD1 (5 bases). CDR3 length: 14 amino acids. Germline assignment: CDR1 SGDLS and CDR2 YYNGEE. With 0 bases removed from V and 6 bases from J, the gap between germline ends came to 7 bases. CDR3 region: CASSVDDSNSPLHF. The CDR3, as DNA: TGTGCCAGCAGCGTAGACGACAGTAATTCACCCCTCCACTTT.

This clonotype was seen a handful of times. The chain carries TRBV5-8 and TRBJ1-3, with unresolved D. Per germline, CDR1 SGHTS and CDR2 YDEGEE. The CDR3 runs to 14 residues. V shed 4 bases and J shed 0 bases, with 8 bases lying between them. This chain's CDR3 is CASSRVRSGNTIYF. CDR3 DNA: TGTGCCAGCAGCAGGGTTCGCTCTGGAAACACCATATATTTT.

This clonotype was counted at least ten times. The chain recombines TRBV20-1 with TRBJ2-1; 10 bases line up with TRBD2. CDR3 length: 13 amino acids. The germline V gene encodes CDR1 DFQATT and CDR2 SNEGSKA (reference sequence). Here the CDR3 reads CSFRSSGGNEQFF. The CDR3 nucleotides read TGCAGCTTCAGGTCTAGCGGGGGCAATGAGCAGTTCTTC.

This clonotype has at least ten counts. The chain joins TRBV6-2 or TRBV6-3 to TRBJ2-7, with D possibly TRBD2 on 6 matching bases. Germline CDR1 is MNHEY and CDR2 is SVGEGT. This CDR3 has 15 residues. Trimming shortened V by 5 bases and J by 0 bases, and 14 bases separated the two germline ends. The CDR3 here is CASSIYGGSSYEQYF. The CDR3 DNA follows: TGTGCCAGCAGTATATACGGGGGAAGCTCCTACGAGCAGTACTTC.

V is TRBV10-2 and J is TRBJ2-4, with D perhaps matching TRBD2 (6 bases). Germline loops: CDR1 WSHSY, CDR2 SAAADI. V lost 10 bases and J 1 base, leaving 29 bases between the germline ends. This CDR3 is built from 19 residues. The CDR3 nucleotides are TGCGCCACGCTCCGGGACTCCCTACAACGGAAGGGCGCCAAAAACATTCAGTACTTC. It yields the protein CATLRDSLQRKGAKNIQYF.